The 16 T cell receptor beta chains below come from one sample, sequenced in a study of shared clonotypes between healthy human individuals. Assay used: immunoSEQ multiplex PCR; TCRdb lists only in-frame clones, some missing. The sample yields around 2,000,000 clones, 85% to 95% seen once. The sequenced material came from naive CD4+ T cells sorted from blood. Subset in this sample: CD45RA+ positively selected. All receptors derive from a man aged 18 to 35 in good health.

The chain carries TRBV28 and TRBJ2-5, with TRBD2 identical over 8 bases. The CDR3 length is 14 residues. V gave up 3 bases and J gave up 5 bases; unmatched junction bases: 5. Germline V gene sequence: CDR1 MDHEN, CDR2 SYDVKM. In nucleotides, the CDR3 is TGTGCCAGCAGTTTCGGGGGGGCAGGGGAGACCCAGTACTTC. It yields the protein CASSFGGAGETQYF.

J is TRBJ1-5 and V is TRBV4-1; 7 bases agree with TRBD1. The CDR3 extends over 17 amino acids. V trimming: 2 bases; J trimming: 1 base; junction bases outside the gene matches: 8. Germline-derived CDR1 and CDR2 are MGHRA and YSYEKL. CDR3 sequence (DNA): TGCGCCAGCAGCCAAACGGAGGGGGCGAGGAGCAATCAGCCCCAGCATTTT. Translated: CASSQTEGARSNQPQHF.

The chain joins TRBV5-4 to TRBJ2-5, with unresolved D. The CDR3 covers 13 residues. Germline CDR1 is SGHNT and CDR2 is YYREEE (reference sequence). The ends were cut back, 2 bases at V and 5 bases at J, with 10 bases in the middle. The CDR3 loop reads CASSFTAWETQYF. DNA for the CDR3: TGTGCCAGCAGCTTCACGGCCTGGGAGACCCAGTACTTC.

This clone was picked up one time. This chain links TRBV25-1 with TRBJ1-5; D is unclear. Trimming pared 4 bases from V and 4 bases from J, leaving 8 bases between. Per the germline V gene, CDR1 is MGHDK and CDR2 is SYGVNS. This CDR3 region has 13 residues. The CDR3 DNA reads TGTGCCAGCAGTGGGCAGGAGAATCAGCCCCAGCATTTT. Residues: CASSGQENQPQHF.

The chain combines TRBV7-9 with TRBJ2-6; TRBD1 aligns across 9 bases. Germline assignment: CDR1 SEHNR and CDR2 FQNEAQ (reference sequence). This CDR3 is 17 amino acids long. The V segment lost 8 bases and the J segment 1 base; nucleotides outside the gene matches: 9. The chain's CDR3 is CASPSGDRVSGANVLTF. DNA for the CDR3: TGTGCCAGCCCCTCTGGGGACAGGGTATCTGGGGCCAACGTCCTGACTTTC.

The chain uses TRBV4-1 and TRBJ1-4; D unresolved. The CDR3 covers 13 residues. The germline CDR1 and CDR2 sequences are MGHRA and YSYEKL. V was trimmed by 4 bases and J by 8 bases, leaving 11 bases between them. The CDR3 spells CASSPLRREKLFF. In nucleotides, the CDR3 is TGCGCCAGCAGCCCACTTCGTCGGGAAAAACTGTTTTTT.

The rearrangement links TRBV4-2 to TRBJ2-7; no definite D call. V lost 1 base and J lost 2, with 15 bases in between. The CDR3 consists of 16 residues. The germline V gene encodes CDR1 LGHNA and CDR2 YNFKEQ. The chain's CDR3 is CASSQAVTTPTYEQYF. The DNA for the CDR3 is TGTGCCAGCAGCCAAGCTGTGACGACACCTACCTACGAGCAGTACTTC.

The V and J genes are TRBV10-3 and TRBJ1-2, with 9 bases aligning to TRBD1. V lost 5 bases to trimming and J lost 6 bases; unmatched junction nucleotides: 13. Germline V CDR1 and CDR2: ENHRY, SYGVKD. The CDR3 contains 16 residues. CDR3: CAISQPPPGQGHGYTF. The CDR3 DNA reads TGTGCCATCAGTCAGCCTCCACCGGGACAGGGCCATGGCTACACCTTC.

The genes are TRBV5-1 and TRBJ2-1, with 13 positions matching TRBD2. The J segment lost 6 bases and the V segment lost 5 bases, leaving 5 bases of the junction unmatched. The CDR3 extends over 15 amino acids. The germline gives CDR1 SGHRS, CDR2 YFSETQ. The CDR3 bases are TGCGCCAGCAGATTTGGACTAGCGGGAGCCAATGAGCAGTTCTTC. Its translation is CASRFGLAGANEQFF.

The CDR3 loop is CASSRQGGSYEQYF. The CDR3 DNA sequence: TGTGCCAGCAGTAGACAGGGGGGCTCCTACGAGCAGTACTTC. The V gene is TRBV27, the J gene TRBJ2-7; 9 nucleotides match TRBD1. CDR3 length: 14 residues. V shed 5 bases, J shed 0 bases, and the junction held 2 bases outside the gene matches. The germline V gene has CDR1 MNHEY and CDR2 SMNVEV (reference sequence).

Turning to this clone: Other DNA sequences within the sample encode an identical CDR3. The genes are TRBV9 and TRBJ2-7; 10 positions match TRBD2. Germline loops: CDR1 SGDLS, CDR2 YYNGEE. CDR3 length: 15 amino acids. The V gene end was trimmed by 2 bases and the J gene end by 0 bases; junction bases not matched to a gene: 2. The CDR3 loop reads CASSVGLAASYEQYF. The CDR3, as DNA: TGTGCCAGCAGCGTCGGACTAGCGGCCTCCTACGAGCAGTACTTC.

This chain's CDR3 is CASSLYAGTSSYEQYF. In DNA form, the CDR3 reads TGTGCCAGCAGCTTGTATGCGGGTACGAGCTCCTACGAGCAGTACTTC. This chain connects TRBV5-6 to TRBJ2-7, with D maybe TRBD2 (5 bases). CDR3 length: 16 amino acids. The germline CDR1 and CDR2 sequences are SGHDT and YYEEEE. Between the trimmed V and J ends, which lost 1 base and 0 bases, there was a span of 14 bases.

The CDR3 spells CASRETGNQPQHF. The CDR3 DNA reads TGTGCCAGCAGGGAGACAGGAAATCAGCCCCAGCATTTT. This chain links TRBV28 with TRBJ1-5; a weak D match, TRBD1 (6 bases). V lost 6 bases and J 4 bases, leaving 10 bases between the germline ends. The CDR3 has 13 residues. Germline V gene data show CDR1 as MDHEN and CDR2 as SYDVKM.

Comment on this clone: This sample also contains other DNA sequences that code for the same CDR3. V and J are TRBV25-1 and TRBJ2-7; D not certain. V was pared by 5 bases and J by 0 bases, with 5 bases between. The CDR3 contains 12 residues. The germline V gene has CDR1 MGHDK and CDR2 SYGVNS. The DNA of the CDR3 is TGTGCCAGCAGTCGAGCCTCCTACGAGCAGTACTTC. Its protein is CASSRASYEQYF.

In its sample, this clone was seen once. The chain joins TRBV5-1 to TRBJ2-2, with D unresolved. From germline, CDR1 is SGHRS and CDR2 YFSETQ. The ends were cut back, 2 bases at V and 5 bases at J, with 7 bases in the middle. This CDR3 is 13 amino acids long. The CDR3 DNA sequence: TGCGCCAGCAGCTTTGCTGTTACCGGGGAGCTGTTTTTT. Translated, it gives CASSFAVTGELFF.

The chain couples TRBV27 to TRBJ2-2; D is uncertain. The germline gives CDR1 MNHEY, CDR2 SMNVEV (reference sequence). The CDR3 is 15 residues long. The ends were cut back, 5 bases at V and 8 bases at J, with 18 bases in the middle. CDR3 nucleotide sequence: TGTGCCAGCAGTCCGCCTTTATACCCACGGGGGGAGCTGTTTTTT. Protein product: CASSPPLYPRGELFF.